Sequencing of this T cell receptor (beta chain) was carried out in a study of cytomegalovirus exposure and HLA in healthy donors. A multiplex PCR was run with 60 Vbeta primers and 13 Jbeta primers. Only in-frame clones appear in the TCRdb table, and some are missing; sequencing was by immunoSEQ multiplex PCR. The sample carries around 130,000 clones, more than 65% recorded once. The V gene's germline CDR1 is MNHNS and CDR2 SASEGT. V shed 8 bases and J shed 0 bases, with 11 bases lying between them. This CDR3 has 14 residues. The specimen was PBMCs. The sequence was obtained from a woman aged 18 to 35 in good health and CMV-seropositive. This chain links TRBV6-1 with TRBJ2-1, with D possibly being TRBD1 (6 bases). This CDR3 is CASSEGGSYNEQFF. The CDR3 DNA is TGTGCCAGCTCCGAAGGGGGCTCCTACAATGAGCAGTTCTTC.